Below are 19 T cell receptor beta chains sequenced from a single sample in a study of cytomegalovirus exposure and HLA in healthy donors. The PCR contained 60 Vbeta and 13 Jbeta primers. The data were produced by immunoSEQ multiplex PCR, yet TCRdb's version contains in-frame clones alone and is incomplete. Found here are approximately 170,000 clones, about 79% of them singletons; the top ten hold less than 2.5%. The specimen was PBMCs. Receptor source: a woman in her fifties or sixties in good health and CMV-seronegative.

The chain has TRBV7-9 and TRBJ1-3, with 8 bases matching TRBD1. The ends lost 5 bases at V and 4 bases at J; junction bases unmatched: 7. CDR3 length equals 15 residues. Germline lookup yields CDR1 SEHNR and CDR2 FQNEAQ (reference sequence). CDR3 sequence (DNA): TGTGCCAGCAGCCAGAGACAGGGGCAAGGAAACACCATATATTTT. This sequence encodes CASSQRQGQGNTIYF.

V gene TRBV7-9 combines with J gene TRBJ1-1; 10 bases line up with TRBD1. This CDR3 comprises 15 residues. The V gene end was trimmed by 2 bases and the J gene end by 7 bases; junction bases not matched to a gene: 7. Germline V gene data show CDR1 as SEHNR and CDR2 as FQNEAQ (reference sequence). The CDR3 DNA sequence: TGTGCCAGCAGCTTACTTGACAGGGGGCTCGGTGAAGCTTTCTTT. Its protein is CASSLLDRGLGEAFF.

V is TRBV5-4 and J is TRBJ1-1; 11 bases fit TRBD1. J was trimmed by 1 base and V by 3 bases; bases with no gene match: 5. This CDR3 is built from 16 residues. Germline lookup yields CDR1 SGHNT and CDR2 YYREEE (reference sequence). Here the CDR3 DNA reads TGTGCCAGCAGCTCAGGACAGGGGGCCTGGAACACTGAAGCTTTCTTT. This gives the protein CASSSGQGAWNTEAFF.

V usage is TRBV7-9 and J usage is TRBJ1-2, with 9 bases matching TRBD1. Germline values: CDR1 SEHNR, CDR2 FQNEAQ (reference sequence). The V and J ends lost 5 bases and 6 bases, in that order; junction bases with no gene match: 10. This CDR3 comprises 15 residues. In nucleotides, the CDR3 is TGTGCCAGCAGCCACCGGGACAGGGAGGAGGATGGCTACACCTTC. Amino acid sequence: CASSHRDREEDGYTF.

The chain has TRBV7-6 and TRBJ2-1; D remains unclear. This CDR3 contains 15 residues. Trimming stripped 2 bases from V and 2 bases from J, with 10 bases between. The V gene's germline CDR1 is SGHVS and CDR2 FNYEAQ. CDR3 DNA sequence: TGTGCCAGCAGCTTATACGGAGCTACCTACAATGAGCAGTTCTTC. Residues: CASSLYGATYNEQFF.

V and J are TRBV5-6 and TRBJ1-2; D gene unclear. Trimming shortened V by 2 bases and J by 1 base, and 6 bases separated the two germline ends. This CDR3 has 13 residues. Per germline, CDR1 SGHDT and CDR2 YYEEEE. CDR3 in amino acids: CASSFGNNYGYTF. The CDR3 DNA follows: TGTGCCAGCAGCTTCGGGAATAACTATGGCTACACCTTC.

The chain links TRBV9 to TRBJ1-1; D not resolved. Germline V lookup: CDR1 SGDLS, CDR2 YYNGEE. This CDR3 region has 15 residues. V lost 0 bases to trimming and J lost 2 bases, with 11 bases between them. CDR3 DNA sequence: TGTGCCAGCAGCGTAGCTGAGGGAATAAACACTGAAGCTTTCTTT. Encoded protein: CASSVAEGINTEAFF.

The genes are TRBV6-5 and TRBJ1-2; D ambiguous. In germline, CDR1 is MNHEY, CDR2 SVGAGI. There are 12 residues in the CDR3. V gave up 6 bases and J gave up 0 bases, with 5 bases separating them. In DNA form, the CDR3 reads TGTGCCAGCAGACAATCTAACTATGGCTACACCTTC. Amino acid sequence: CASRQSNYGYTF.

The chain recombines TRBV27 with TRBJ2-6; TRBD1 might be the D (6 bases). Germline V CDR1 and CDR2: MNHEY, SMNVEV (reference sequence). The V gene lost 5 bases and the J gene lost 2 bases, with 10 bases spanning the gap. The CDR3 is 15 residues long. The CDR3 DNA reads as TGTGCCAGCAGTCGTCAGGGGACTGGGGCCAACGTCCTGACTTTC. Protein product: CASSRQGTGANVLTF.

J is TRBJ2-1 and V is TRBV11-2; D is perhaps TRBD2 (5 bases). Trimming removed 0 bases at V and 5 bases at J, with 11 bases between. Germline values: CDR1 SGHAT, CDR2 FQNNGV. This CDR3 is built from 15 residues. DNA of the CDR3: TGTGCCAGCAGCTTAGATAAACTAGGCCACAATGAGCAGTTCTTC. Protein product: CASSLDKLGHNEQFF.

This chain connects TRBV19 to TRBJ2-4, with 9 bases lining up with TRBD1. Germline lookup yields CDR1 LNHDA and CDR2 SQIVND (reference sequence). The CDR3 is 10 amino acids. Trimming took 10 bases from V and 15 from J; bases not matched to a gene: 7. CDR3 region: CANTETGGYF. For the CDR3, the DNA is TGTGCCAACACGGAGACAGGGGGGTACTTC. The full variable domain, with the rest looked up from reference TRBV19 and TRBJ2-4, is DGGITQSPKYLFRKEGQNVTLSCEQNLNHDAMYWYRQDPGQGLRLIYYSQIVNDFQKGDIAEGYSVSREKKESFPLTVTSAQKNPTAFYLCANTETGGYFGAGTRLSVL.

The chain carries TRBV6-4 and TRBJ2-2; no firm D call. CDR3 size: 14 residues. The germline gives CDR1 MRHNA, CDR2 SNTAGT. V was cut by 6 bases and J by 0 bases, with 8 bases left in between. CDR3 bases: TGTGCCAGCAGAGTCAGCGCGAACACCGGGGAGCTGTTTTTT. Translation: CASRVSANTGELFF.

This chain links TRBV6-1 with TRBJ2-4; maybe TRBD2 (5 bases). From germline, CDR1 is MNHNS and CDR2 SASEGT. This CDR3 spans 14 amino acids. Trimming removed 7 bases at V and 7 bases at J, with 17 bases between. CDR3 amino acids: CASKSSGVVNIQYF. The CDR3 DNA reads as TGTGCCAGCAAATCATCCGGGGTCGTCAACATTCAGTACTTC.

The chain combines TRBV19 with TRBJ2-1; perhaps TRBD2 as D (5 bases). The germline CDR1 and CDR2 sequences are LNHDA and SQIVND (reference sequence). V was pared by 6 bases and J by 9 bases, with 21 bases between. The CDR3 length is 15 residues. Written as DNA, the CDR3 is TGTGCCAGTAGCCAAACGACGAGGACTGAAGTTGAGCAGTTCTTC. Encoded protein: CASSQTTRTEVEQFF.

This clone was observed a single time. The chain combines TRBV28 with TRBJ2-1; 7 bases agree with TRBD2. Looked up from germline, CDR1 is MDHEN and CDR2 is SYDVKM. Trimming removed 5 bases from V and 9 bases from J; junction bases left unmatched: 13. The CDR3 runs 15 residues. The CDR3 protein is CASSPTGLGWTEQFF. In DNA, the CDR3 is TGTGCCAGCAGTCCCACCGGACTAGGATGGACTGAGCAGTTCTTC.

This chain uses TRBV2 with TRBJ1-1, with no clear D. V lost 4 bases to trimming and J lost 5 bases, with 14 bases between them. The CDR3 contains 14 residues. Germline V gene data show CDR1 as SNHLY and CDR2 as FYNNEI. CDR3 in amino acids: CASSGRTMRTEAFF. Here the CDR3 DNA reads TGTGCCAGCAGTGGGAGGACCATGCGGACTGAAGCTTTCTTT.

The chain has TRBV7-6 and TRBJ2-3; unclear D gene. This CDR3 region has 13 residues. CDR1 is SGHVS, CDR2 FNYEAQ, per germline. Trimming took 5 bases from V and 6 from J, leaving 12 bases between them. The CDR3 region is CASSPRLLDTQYF. CDR3 DNA: TGTGCCAGCAGCCCGAGGCTATTGGATACGCAGTATTTT.

This rearrangement joins TRBV2 to TRBJ2-3; 9 nucleotides agree with TRBD1. Trimming at V came to 5 bases and at J to 1 base, leaving 1 base not matched to a gene. Germline V gene sequence: CDR1 SNHLY, CDR2 FYNNEI. This CDR3 contains 14 residues. The CDR3 nucleotides are TGTGCCAGCAGTCGGACAGGGGGCACAGATACGCAGTATTTT. This sequence encodes CASSRTGGTDTQYF. Based on the CDR3 plus reference TRBV2 and TRBJ2-3, the full variable domain is EPEVTQTPSHQVTQMGQEVILRCVPISNHLYFYWYRQILGQKVEFLVSFYNNEISEKSEIFDDQFSVERPDGSNFTLKIRSTKLEDSAMYFCASSRTGGTDTQYFGPGTRLTVL.

The rearrangement links TRBV21-1 to TRBJ1-2. TRBV21-1 is recorded as a pseudogene. This CDR3 region has 9 residues. The chain's CDR3 is CASKRGLTF. The CDR3, as DNA: TGTGCCAGCAAACGAGGCCTCACCTTC.